A single sample gave rise to the 20 T cell receptor beta chains below, sequenced in a study of T cells in Graves' hyperthyroidism and ophthalmopathy. Using RNA transcripts as the source, TCR beta CDR3 regions were amplified. An initial round of RT-PCR targeting the TCR CDR3 relied on the HTBI primer set. TCRdb fed the multiplex PCR reads into MiXCR, producing one record per CDR3 protein. This sample has hundreds of thousands of distinct CDR3 sequences, with roughly 14% found just once. Material for sequencing was blood. The source of these receptors is a woman between 35 and 50 years old with Graves' ophthalmopathy.

In its sample, this clonotype was seen many times. This chain joins TRBV15 and TRBJ2-7, with D possibly being TRBD1 or TRBD2 (5 bases each). The CDR3 is 16 amino acids. Looked up from germline, CDR1 is LNHNV and CDR2 is YYDKDF (reference sequence). With 4 bases removed from V and 1 base from J, the gap between germline ends came to 17 bases. CDR3 bases: TGTGCCACCAGCAAGGCCGGGACGGACGGGTCCTACGAGCAGTACTTC. Translation: CATSKAGTDGSYEQYF.

This clonotype showed up many times. The chain joins TRBV29-1 to TRBJ1-1; 9 bases fit TRBD1. V was pared by 6 bases and J by 3 bases, with 14 bases of the junction left unmatched. The CDR3 is 16 residues long. Germline V CDR1 and CDR2: SQVTM, ANQGSEA. The CDR3 coding sequence is TGCAGCGTCCCCACCTCCCTACAGGGGGCAGACACTGAAGCTTTCTTT. Translation: CSVPTSLQGADTEAFF.

This clonotype was counted many times. The rearrangement uses TRBV2 and TRBJ2-5; 9 nucleotides agree with TRBD2. After removal of 7 bases from V and 2 bases from J, the junction contained 5 bases not matched to a gene. Germline V gives CDR1 SNHLY, CDR2 FYNNEI. The CDR3 runs to 14 residues. DNA of the CDR3: TGTGCCAGCAAGATAGCGGGAGTTCAAGAGACCCAGTACTTC. It translates to CASKIAGVQETQYF.

In its sample, this clonotype was seen many times. This chain links TRBV29-1 with TRBJ1-1, with 7 nucleotides matching TRBD1. Looked up from germline, CDR1 is SQVTM and CDR2 is ANQGSEA. After removal of 7 bases from V and 5 bases from J, the junction contained 7 bases not matched to a gene. This CDR3 has 12 amino acids. CDR3 region: CSATGVGTEAFF. The CDR3 region has the DNA TGCAGCGCAACAGGGGTAGGAACTGAAGCTTTCTTT.

At least ten counts were recorded for this clonotype. The chain joins TRBV12-3 or TRBV12-4 to TRBJ2-7; possibly TRBD2 for D (5 bases). This CDR3 region has 14 residues. Trimming removed 6 bases from V and 3 bases from J, with 15 bases in between. CDR3 coding DNA: TGTGCCAGCAGCACGGACTCGAAAGGCTACGAGCAGTACTTC. Its translation: CASSTDSKGYEQYF.

This clonotype was observed many times. The chain has TRBV6-1 and TRBJ1-3; no clear D gene. The CDR3 consists of 14 residues. Trimming pared 3 bases from V and 0 bases from J, leaving 6 bases between. Germline CDR1 and CDR2: MNHNS and SASEGT. CDR3 protein: CASSDIFSGNTIYF. The CDR3 DNA reads TGTGCCAGCAGTGATATCTTCTCTGGAAACACCATATATTTT.

This clonotype was seen repeatedly, ten times or more. This chain joins TRBV6-1 and TRBJ2-7, with D perhaps TRBD2 (5 bases). Trimming stripped 5 bases from V and 2 bases from J, with 19 bases between. Germline V CDR1 and CDR2: MNHNS, SASEGT. The CDR3 is made up of 16 amino acids. The CDR3 loop reads CASSRTLWGAPYEQYF. The CDR3 coding sequence is TGTGCCAGCAGTCGGACGCTGTGGGGAGCGCCCTACGAGCAGTACTTC.

This clonotype was seen repeatedly, ten times or more. The J gene is TRBJ1-2, the V gene TRBV25-1, with 9 positions matching TRBD1. The V gene's germline CDR1 is MGHDK and CDR2 SYGVNS. The CDR3 is 13 amino acids. With V trimmed by 5 bases and J by 7 bases, 5 bases remained unmatched. CDR3 protein: CASSKQGALGYTF. The CDR3 DNA reads TGTGCCAGCAGTAAACAGGGGGCGCTTGGCTACACCTTC.

This clonotype was picked up many times. This chain joins TRBV7-9 and TRBJ1-2; a possible D gene is TRBD1 (6 bases). The germline V gene has CDR1 SEHNR and CDR2 FQNEAQ (reference sequence). This CDR3 has 12 amino acids. The ends were cut back, 5 bases at V and 8 bases at J, with 12 bases in the middle. The DNA for the CDR3 is TGTGCCAGCAGCGGGGCAGGGGTCGGCTACACCTTC. This codes for CASSGAGVGYTF.

This clonotype was observed many times. CDR3 residues: CASSLAAGSQETQYF. For the CDR3, the DNA is TGTGCCAGCAGCTTAGCAGCGGGATCTCAAGAGACCCAGTACTTC. V and J are TRBV7-2 and TRBJ2-5, with 7 bases fitting TRBD2. This CDR3 has 15 amino acids. Germline V lookup: CDR1 SGHTA, CDR2 FQGNSA. V was clipped by 0 bases and J by 2 bases; unmatched bases: 3.

Ten or more counts support this clonotype. The chain recombines TRBV28 with TRBJ2-5; 9 bases are shared with TRBD1. This CDR3 region has 15 residues. V was clipped by 5 bases and J by 3 bases; unmatched bases: 7. Germline CDR1 MDHEN, CDR2 SYDVKM. The CDR3 loop reads CASSPGTGKEETQYF. The CDR3 nucleotides are TGTGCCAGCAGTCCCGGGACAGGGAAGGAAGAGACCCAGTACTTC.

This clonotype has at least ten counts. V usage is TRBV9 and J usage is TRBJ1-2; D remains unclear. The germline V gene has CDR1 SGDLS and CDR2 YYNGEE. The CDR3 covers 16 residues. Trimming took off 3 bases at V and 1 base at J, with 16 bases between the two ends. CDR3 protein: CASSDSYTANNYGYTF. The DNA for the CDR3 is TGTGCCAGCAGCGATTCCTACACCGCAAATAACTATGGCTACACCTTC.

The chain carries TRBV12-3 or TRBV12-4 and TRBJ2-7; D call uncertain. Trimming took 5 bases from V and 5 from J, leaving 10 bases between them. The length of the CDR3 is 12 residues. DNA for the CDR3: TGTGCCAGCAGTCCCAGGCAGCACGAGCAGTACTTC. Its protein product is CASSPRQHEQYF.

This clonotype was counted between two and nine times. The V call is TRBV3-1, the J call TRBJ1-1; 7 nucleotides align to TRBD1. The CDR3 has 15 residues. V dropped 4 bases and J dropped 1; count of bases not matched to a gene: 6. The V gene's germline CDR1 is LGHDT and CDR2 YNNKEL (reference sequence). The CDR3 coding sequence is TGTGCCAGCAGCCTGCGGGACAGAGAGAACACTGAAGCTTTCTTT. It encodes CASSLRDRENTEAFF. Full variable domain (missing parts from reference TRBV3-1 and TRBJ1-1): DTAVSQTPKYLVTQMGNDKSIKCEQNLGHDTMYWYKQDSKKFLKIMFSYNNKELIINETVPNRFSPKSPDKAHLNLHINSLELGDSAVYFCASSLRDRENTEAFFGQGTRLTVV.

This clonotype was detected ten times or more. The chain uses TRBV24-1 and TRBJ1-5; tentatively, D is TRBD1 (5 bases). The CDR3 totals 12 residues. Germline CDR1 KGHDR, CDR2 SFDVKD. The V and J ends lost 4 bases and 10 bases respectively, with 10 bases between them. The CDR3 is CATSDTDIPQHF. DNA of the CDR3: TGTGCCACCAGTGACACGGACATCCCCCAGCATTTT.

This clonotype was seen many times. The chain joins TRBV6-5 to TRBJ1-1, with D maybe TRBD1 (5 bases). Trimming left V 7 bases short and J 8 bases short, with 20 bases between. The CDR3 contains 14 residues. CDR1 and CDR2 (germline): MNHEY, SVGAGI. CDR3 loop: CASITQRGSMEAFF. The CDR3 DNA reads TGTGCCAGCATTACACAAAGGGGTTCGATGGAAGCTTTCTTT.

This clonotype was counted ten times or more. The chain combines TRBV7-8 with TRBJ2-2; 7 nucleotides align to TRBD2. This CDR3 contains 17 residues. The trim removed 4 bases at V and 4 bases at J, leaving 12 bases unmatched. CDR1 SGHVS and CDR2 FQNEAQ come from the germline V gene. The CDR3 nucleotides are TGTGCCAGCAGCTCCTCGGGGGGAGCAGCAAGCACCGGGGAGCTGTTTTTT. It translates to CASSSSGGAASTGELFF.

Written as DNA, the CDR3 is TGTGCCAGCAGGCCCGGGGGGGCCCACGAGCAGTACTTC. Protein: CASRPGGAHEQYF. V usage is TRBV28 and J usage is TRBJ2-7; TRBD2 matches 8 bases. With 6 bases clipped from V and 5 bases from J, the junction kept 6 bases outside the gene matches. Germline loops: CDR1 MDHEN, CDR2 SYDVKM. This CDR3 comprises 13 residues.

This clonotype was observed many times. The chain combines TRBV27 with TRBJ1-1; unclear D gene. The V end lost 6 bases, the J end lost 0 bases, and 17 bases lay between the germline ends. The length of the CDR3 is 16 residues. Germline V gene data show CDR1 as MNHEY and CDR2 as SMNVEV (reference sequence). CDR3 protein: CASSTRFGEMNTEAFF. CDR3 nucleotides: TGTGCCAGCAGCACCAGGTTCGGGGAAATGAACACTGAAGCTTTCTTT.

This sequence joins TRBV2 and TRBJ2-6; 9 nucleotides line up with TRBD2. The CDR3 has 19 amino acids. With 0 bases clipped from V and 2 bases from J, the junction kept 8 bases outside the gene matches. Germline V CDR1 and CDR2: SNHLY, FYNNEI. The CDR3 sequence is CASSEAEREAWPGANVLTF. CDR3 nucleotide sequence: TGTGCCAGCAGTGAAGCGGAGCGGGAGGCCTGGCCTGGGGCCAACGTCCTGACTTTC.